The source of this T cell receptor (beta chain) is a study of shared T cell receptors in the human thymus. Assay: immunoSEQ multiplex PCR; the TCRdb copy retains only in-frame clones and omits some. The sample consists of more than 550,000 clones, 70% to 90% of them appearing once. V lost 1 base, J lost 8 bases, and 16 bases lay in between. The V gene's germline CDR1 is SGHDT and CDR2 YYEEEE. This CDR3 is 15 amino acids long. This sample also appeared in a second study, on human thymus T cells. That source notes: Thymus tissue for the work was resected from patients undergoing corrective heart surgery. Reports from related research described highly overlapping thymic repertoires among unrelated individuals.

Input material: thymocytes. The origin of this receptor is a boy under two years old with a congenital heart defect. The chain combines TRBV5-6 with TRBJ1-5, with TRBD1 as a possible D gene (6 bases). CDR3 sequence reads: CASSLLDSDAEPQHF. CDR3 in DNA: TGTGCCAGCAGCTTGTTGGACAGCGACGCCGAGCCCCAGCATTTT.